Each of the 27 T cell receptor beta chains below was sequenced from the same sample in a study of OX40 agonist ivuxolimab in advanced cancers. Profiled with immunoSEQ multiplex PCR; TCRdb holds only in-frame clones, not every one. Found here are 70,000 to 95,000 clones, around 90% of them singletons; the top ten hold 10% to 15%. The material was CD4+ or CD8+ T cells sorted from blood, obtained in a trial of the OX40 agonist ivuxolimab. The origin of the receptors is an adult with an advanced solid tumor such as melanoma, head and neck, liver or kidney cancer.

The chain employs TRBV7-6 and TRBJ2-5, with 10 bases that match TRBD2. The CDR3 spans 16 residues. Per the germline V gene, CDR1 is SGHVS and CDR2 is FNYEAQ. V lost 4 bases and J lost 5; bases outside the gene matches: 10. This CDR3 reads CASSSSPGLAMETQYF. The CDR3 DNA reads TGTGCCAGCAGCTCATCTCCGGGACTAGCGATGGAGACCCAGTACTTC.

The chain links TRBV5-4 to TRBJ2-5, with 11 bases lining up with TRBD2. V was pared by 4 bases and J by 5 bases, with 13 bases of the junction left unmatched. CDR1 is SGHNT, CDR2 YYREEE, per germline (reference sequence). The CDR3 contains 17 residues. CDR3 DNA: TGTGCCAGCAGCCTAACTAGCGGGAGTGTCTTTATGGAGACCCAGTACTTC. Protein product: CASSLTSGSVFMETQYF. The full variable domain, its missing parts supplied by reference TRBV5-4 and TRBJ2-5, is ETGVTQSPTHLIKTRGQQVTLRCSSQSGHNTVSWYQQALGQGPQFIFQYYREEENGRGNFPPRFSGLQFPNYSSELNVNALELDDSALYLCASSLTSGSVFMETQYFGPGTRLLVL.

The CDR3 sequence: CASSQGHAGRRSGYTF. Written as DNA, the CDR3 is TGCGCCAGCAGCCAAGGGCACGCAGGGAGGAGATCTGGCTACACCTTC. The chain is built from TRBV4-1 and TRBJ1-2; D is possibly TRBD1 (5 bases). This CDR3 is 16 amino acids long. Trimming pared 1 base from V and 7 bases from J, leaving 19 bases between. The germline V gene has CDR1 MGHRA and CDR2 YSYEKL.

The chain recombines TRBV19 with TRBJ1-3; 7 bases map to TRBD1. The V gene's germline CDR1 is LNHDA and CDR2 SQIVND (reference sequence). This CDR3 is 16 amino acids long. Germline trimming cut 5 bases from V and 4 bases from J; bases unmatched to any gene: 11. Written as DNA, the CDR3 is TGTGCCAGTAGTCTGGTCGACAGGGTGGAAGGAAACACCATATATTTT. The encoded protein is CASSLVDRVEGNTIYF.

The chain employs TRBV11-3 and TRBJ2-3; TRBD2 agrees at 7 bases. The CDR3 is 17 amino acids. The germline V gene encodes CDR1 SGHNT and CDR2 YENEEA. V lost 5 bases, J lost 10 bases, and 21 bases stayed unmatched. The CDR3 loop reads CASSLLGGGVRGVAQYF. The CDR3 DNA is TGTGCCAGCAGCCTCCTGGGGGGAGGGGTGAGGGGAGTTGCGCAGTATTTT.

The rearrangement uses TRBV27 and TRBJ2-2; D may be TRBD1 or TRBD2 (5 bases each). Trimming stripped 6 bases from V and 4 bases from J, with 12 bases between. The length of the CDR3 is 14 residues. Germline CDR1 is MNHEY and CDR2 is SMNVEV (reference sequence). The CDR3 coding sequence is TGTGCCAGCAGCAGCCGAGGGGCCACCGGGGAGCTGTTTTTT. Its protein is CASSSRGATGELFF.

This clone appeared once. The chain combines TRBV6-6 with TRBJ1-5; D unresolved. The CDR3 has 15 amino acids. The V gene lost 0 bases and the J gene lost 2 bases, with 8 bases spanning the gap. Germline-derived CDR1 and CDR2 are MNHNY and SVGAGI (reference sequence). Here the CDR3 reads CASSYSGIGNQPQHF. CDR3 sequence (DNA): TGTGCCAGCAGTTACTCAGGGATTGGCAATCAGCCCCAGCATTTT.

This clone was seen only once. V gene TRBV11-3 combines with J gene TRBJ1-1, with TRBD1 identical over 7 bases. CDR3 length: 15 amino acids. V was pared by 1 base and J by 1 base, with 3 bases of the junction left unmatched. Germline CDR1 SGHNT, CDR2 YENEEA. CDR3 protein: CASSLAGGANTEAFF. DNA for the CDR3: TGTGCCAGCAGCTTAGCAGGGGGGGCGAACACTGAAGCTTTCTTT.

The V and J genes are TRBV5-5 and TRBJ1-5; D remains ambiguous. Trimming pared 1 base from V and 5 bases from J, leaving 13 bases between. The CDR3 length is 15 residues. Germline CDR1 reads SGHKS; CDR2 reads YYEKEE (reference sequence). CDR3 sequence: CASSLTGSPHQPQHF. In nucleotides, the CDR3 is TGTGCCAGCAGCTTGACGGGATCTCCTCATCAGCCCCAGCATTTT.

The CDR3 spells CASSENPSFYGYTF. CDR3 DNA sequence: TGTGCCAGCAGTGAAAACCCCTCCTTTTATGGCTACACCTTC. The V call is TRBV2, the J call TRBJ1-2; D remains ambiguous. Germline CDR1 reads SNHLY; CDR2 reads FYNNEI. The CDR3 is 14 amino acids. V was clipped by 2 bases and J by 5 bases, with 12 bases between them.

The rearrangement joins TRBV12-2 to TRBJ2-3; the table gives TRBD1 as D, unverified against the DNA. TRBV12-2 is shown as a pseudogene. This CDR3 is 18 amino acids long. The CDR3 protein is CASRLVVPGQQNTDTQYF. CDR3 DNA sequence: TGTGCAAGTCGCTTAGTCGTCCCGGGACAGCAAAACACAGATACGCAGTATTTT.

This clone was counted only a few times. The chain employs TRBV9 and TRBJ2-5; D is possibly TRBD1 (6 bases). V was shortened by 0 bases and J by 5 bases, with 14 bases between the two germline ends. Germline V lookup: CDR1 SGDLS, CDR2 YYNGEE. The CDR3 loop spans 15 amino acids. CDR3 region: CASSVDQGIGETQYF. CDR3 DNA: TGTGCCAGCAGCGTAGACCAGGGGATAGGGGAGACCCAGTACTTC.

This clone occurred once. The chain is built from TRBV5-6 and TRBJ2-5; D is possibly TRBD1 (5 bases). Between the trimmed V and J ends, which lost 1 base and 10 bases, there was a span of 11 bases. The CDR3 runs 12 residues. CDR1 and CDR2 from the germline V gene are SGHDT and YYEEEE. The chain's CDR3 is CASSLPGWGQYF. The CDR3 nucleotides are TGTGCCAGCAGCTTGCCAGGGTGGGGCCAGTACTTC.

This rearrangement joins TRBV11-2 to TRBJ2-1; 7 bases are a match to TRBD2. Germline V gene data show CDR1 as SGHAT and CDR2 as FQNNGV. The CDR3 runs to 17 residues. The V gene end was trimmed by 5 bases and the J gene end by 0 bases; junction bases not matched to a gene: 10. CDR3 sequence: CASSRKAGPSSYNEQFF. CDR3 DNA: TGTGCCAGCAGCCGAAAAGCGGGGCCGAGCTCCTACAATGAGCAGTTCTTC.

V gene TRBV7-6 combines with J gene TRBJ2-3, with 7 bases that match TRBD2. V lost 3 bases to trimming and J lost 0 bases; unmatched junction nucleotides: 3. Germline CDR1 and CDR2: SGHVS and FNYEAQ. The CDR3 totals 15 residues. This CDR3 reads CASSFDSGSTDTQYF. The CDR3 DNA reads TGTGCCAGCAGCTTCGATAGCGGGAGCACAGATACGCAGTATTTT.

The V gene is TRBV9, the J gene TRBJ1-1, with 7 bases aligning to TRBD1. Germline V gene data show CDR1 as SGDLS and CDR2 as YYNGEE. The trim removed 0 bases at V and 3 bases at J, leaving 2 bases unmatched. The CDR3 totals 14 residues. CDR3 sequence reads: CASSVGQGYTEAFF. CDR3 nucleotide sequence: TGTGCCAGCAGCGTAGGACAGGGATACACTGAAGCTTTCTTT.

CDR3 amino acids: CASSVRVTGEAFF. In DNA, the CDR3 is TGTGCCAGCAGCGTACGAGTTACGGGGGAAGCTTTCTTT. V and J are TRBV9 and TRBJ1-1; D remains ambiguous. This CDR3 spans 13 amino acids. Germline V gives CDR1 SGDLS, CDR2 YYNGEE. V shed 1 base and J shed 8 bases, with 12 bases lying between them. Variable domain in full (rest from reference TRBV9 and TRBJ1-1): DSGVTQTPKHLITATGQRVTLRCSPRSGDLSVYWYQQSLDQGLQFLIQYYNGEERAKGNILERFSAQQFPDLHSELNLSSLELGDSALYFCASSVRVTGEAFFGQGTRLTVV.

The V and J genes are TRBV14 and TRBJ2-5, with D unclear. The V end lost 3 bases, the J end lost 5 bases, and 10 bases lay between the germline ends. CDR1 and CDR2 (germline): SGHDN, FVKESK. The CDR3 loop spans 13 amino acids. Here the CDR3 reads CASSHHPPETQYF. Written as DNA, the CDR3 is TGTGCCAGCAGCCATCATCCCCCCGAGACCCAGTACTTC.

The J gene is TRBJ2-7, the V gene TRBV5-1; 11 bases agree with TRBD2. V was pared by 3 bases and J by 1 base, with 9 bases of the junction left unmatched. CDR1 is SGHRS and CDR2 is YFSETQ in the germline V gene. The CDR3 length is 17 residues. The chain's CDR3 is CASSSVALAGGSYEQYF. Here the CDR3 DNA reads TGCGCCAGCAGCTCGGTAGCGCTAGCGGGAGGATCCTACGAGCAGTACTTC.

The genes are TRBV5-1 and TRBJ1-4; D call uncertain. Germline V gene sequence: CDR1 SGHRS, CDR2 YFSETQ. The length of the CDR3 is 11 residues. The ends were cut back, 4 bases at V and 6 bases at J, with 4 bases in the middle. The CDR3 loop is CASSEDEKLFF. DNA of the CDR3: TGCGCCAGCAGCGAAGATGAAAAACTGTTTTTT.

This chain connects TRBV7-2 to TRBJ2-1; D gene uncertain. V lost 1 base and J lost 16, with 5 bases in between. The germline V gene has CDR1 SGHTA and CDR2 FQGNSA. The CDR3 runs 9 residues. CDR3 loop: CASSLESFF. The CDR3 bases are TGTGCCAGCAGCTTAGAGTCTTTCTTC. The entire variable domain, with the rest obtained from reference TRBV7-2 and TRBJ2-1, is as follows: GAGVSQSPSNKVTEKGKDVELRCDPISGHTALYWYRQSLGQGLEFLIYFQGNSAPDKSGLPSDRFSAERTGGSVSTLTIQRTQQEDSAVYLCASSLESFFGPGTRLTVL.

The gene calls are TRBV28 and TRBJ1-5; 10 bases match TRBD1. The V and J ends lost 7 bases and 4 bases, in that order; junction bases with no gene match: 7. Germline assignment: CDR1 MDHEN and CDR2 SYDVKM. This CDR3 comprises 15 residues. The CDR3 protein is CASTLGTGENQPQHF. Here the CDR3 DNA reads TGTGCCAGCACTCTCGGGACAGGGGAGAATCAGCCCCAGCATTTT.

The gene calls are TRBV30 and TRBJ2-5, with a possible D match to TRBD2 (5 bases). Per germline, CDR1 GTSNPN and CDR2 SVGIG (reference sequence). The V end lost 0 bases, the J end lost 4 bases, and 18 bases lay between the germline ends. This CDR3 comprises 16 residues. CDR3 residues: CAWSVLVGRGTETQYF. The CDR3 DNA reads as TGTGCCTGGAGTGTACTAGTTGGTCGGGGAACAGAGACCCAGTACTTC.

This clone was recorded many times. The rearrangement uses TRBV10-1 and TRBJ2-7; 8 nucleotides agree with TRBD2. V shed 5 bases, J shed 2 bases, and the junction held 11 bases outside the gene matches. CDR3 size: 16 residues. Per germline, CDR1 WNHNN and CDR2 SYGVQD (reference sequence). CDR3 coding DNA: TGCGCCAGCAGTCCACTAGCGGAGATCCCTACCTACGAGCAGTACTTC. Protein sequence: CASSPLAEIPTYEQYF.

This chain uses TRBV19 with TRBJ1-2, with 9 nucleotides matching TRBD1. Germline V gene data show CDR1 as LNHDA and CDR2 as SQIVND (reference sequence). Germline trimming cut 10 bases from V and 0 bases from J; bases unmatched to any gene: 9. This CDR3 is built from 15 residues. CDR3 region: CATKDRGQANYGYTF. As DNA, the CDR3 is TGTGCCACTAAGGACAGGGGACAAGCTAACTATGGCTACACCTTC.

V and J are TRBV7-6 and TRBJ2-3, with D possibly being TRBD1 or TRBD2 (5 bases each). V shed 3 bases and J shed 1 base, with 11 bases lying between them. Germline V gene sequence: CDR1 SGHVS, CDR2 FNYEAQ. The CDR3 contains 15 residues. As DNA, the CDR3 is TGTGCCAGCAGCTTGGGGGAAACCGGCACAGATACGCAGTATTTT. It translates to CASSLGETGTDTQYF.

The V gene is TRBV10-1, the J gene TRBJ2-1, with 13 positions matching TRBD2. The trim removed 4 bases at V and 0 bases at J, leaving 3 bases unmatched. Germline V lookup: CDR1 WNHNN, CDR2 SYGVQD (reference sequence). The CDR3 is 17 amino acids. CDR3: CASSGGTSGISYNEQFF. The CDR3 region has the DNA TGCGCCAGCAGTGGGGGGACTAGCGGGATCTCCTACAATGAGCAGTTCTTC.